Listed here are 18 T cell receptor beta chains from one sample, sequenced in a study of cytomegalovirus exposure and HLA in healthy donors. Profiling relied on immunoSEQ multiplex PCR, and the TCRdb table lists in-frame clones only, not all of them. The sample shows fewer than 200,000 clones, 80% to 90% of them seen only once. The sequencing input was PBMCs. These receptors all come from a young woman in good health and CMV-seronegative.

The genes are TRBV19 and TRBJ1-5; TRBD1 matches 8 bases. V was clipped by 3 bases and J by 0 bases; unmatched bases: 4. The CDR3 length is 16 residues. Looked up from germline, CDR1 is LNHDA and CDR2 is SQIVND (reference sequence). The CDR3 sequence: CASSIRTGYSNQPQHF. CDR3 bases: TGTGCCAGTAGTATCAGGACAGGGTATAGCAATCAGCCCCAGCATTTT.

J is TRBJ1-1 and V is TRBV4-1; no reliable D call. Germline values: CDR1 MGHRA, CDR2 YSYEKL. The V and J ends lost 0 bases and 4 bases respectively, with 15 bases between them. This CDR3 region has 16 residues. The CDR3 nucleotides are TGCGCCAGCAGCCAAGACGGGGAGGGCTTGGGCACTGAAGCTTTCTTT. The encoded protein is CASSQDGEGLGTEAFF.

The rearrangement links TRBV7-3 to TRBJ2-3; 13 bases fit TRBD2. V lost 8 bases, J lost 2 bases, and 7 bases stayed unmatched. CDR3 length: 16 amino acids. Germline V lookup: CDR1 SGHTA, CDR2 FQGTGA. CDR3 residues: CASGWGLAGLTDTQYF. The CDR3 DNA is TGTGCCAGCGGCTGGGGACTAGCGGGGCTCACAGATACGCAGTATTTT.

The rearrangement joins TRBV28 to TRBJ2-2; tentative D call: TRBD1 (6 bases). The CDR3 consists of 16 residues. Between the trimmed V and J ends, which lost 6 bases and 8 bases, there was a span of 22 bases. Germline CDR1 and CDR2: MDHEN and SYDVKM. The CDR3 coding sequence is TGTGCCAGCAGCCTACCCCGTACAGGGCTGAAGGGGGAGCTGTTTTTT. This codes for CASSLPRTGLKGELFF. The variable domain in full, with the rest retrieved from reference TRBV28 and TRBJ2-2, is DVKVTQSSRYLVKRTGEKVFLECVQDMDHENMFWYRQDPGLGLRLIYFSYDVKMKEKGDIPEGYSVSREKKERFSLILESASTNQTSMYLCASSLPRTGLKGELFFGEGSRLTVL.

CDR3 protein: CASSLARTGQTQYF. In DNA, the CDR3 is TGTGCCAGCAGCTTAGCCCGTACAGGTCAGACCCAGTACTTC. The V call is TRBV7-9, the J call TRBJ2-5; perhaps TRBD1 as D (5 bases). Per germline, CDR1 SEHNR and CDR2 FQNEAQ (reference sequence). The CDR3 covers 14 residues. V lost 0 bases and J 6 bases, leaving 11 bases between the germline ends.

The chain couples TRBV27 to TRBJ2-7; TRBD2 might be the D (5 bases). Germline CDR1 and CDR2: MNHEY and SMNVEV (reference sequence). The CDR3 runs 17 residues. V was shortened by 1 base and J by 2 bases, with 18 bases between the two germline ends. CDR3 protein: CASSLLVGEGFAYEQYF. For the CDR3, the DNA is TGTGCCAGCAGTTTATTAGTAGGAGAGGGATTCGCCTACGAGCAGTACTTC.

This rearrangement joins TRBV5-1 to TRBJ2-7, with 7 positions matching TRBD1. V was pared by 2 bases and J by 4 bases, with 6 bases of the junction left unmatched. The germline V gene encodes CDR1 SGHRS and CDR2 YFSETQ. The CDR3 extends over 14 amino acids. The CDR3 sequence: CASSFPGQLYEQYF. DNA for the CDR3: TGCGCCAGCAGCTTTCCGGGACAGCTATACGAGCAGTACTTC.

The V and J genes are TRBV4-2 and TRBJ1-2; perhaps TRBD1 as D (6 bases). The germline V gene has CDR1 LGHNA and CDR2 YNFKEQ. The length of the CDR3 is 13 residues. Trimming pared 0 bases from V and 4 bases from J, leaving 6 bases between. The CDR3 DNA reads TGTGCCAGCAGCCAAGACAGGGGCTATGGCTACACCTTC. Its translation: CASSQDRGYGYTF.

The chain combines TRBV6-1 with TRBJ2-7; D is undetermined. CDR1 and CDR2 from the germline V gene are MNHNS and SASEGT. V lost 4 bases and J 2 bases, leaving 9 bases between the germline ends. The length of the CDR3 is 13 residues. Written as DNA, the CDR3 is TGTGCCAGCAGTGCGAGAAACCCCTACGAGCAGTACTTC. Protein product: CASSARNPYEQYF.

V gene TRBV6-5 combines with J gene TRBJ1-4; 9 nucleotides match TRBD1. V trimming: 7 bases; J trimming: 8 bases; junction bases outside the gene matches: 8. CDR3 length: 14 residues. Germline lookup yields CDR1 MNHEY and CDR2 SVGAGI. The CDR3 region has the DNA TGTGCCAGCATGCGGACAGGGGCGGACGAAAAACTGTTTTTT. This translates into CASMRTGADEKLFF.

V is TRBV5-4 and J is TRBJ1-3; D is unclear. V was cut by 0 bases and J by 3 bases, with 4 bases left in between. This CDR3 is 13 amino acids long. CDR1 and CDR2 from the germline V gene are SGHNT and YYREEE (reference sequence). CDR3 sequence (DNA): TGTGCCAGCAGCTTGGACGTTGGAAACACCATATATTTT. It translates to CASSLDVGNTIYF.

The chain carries TRBV5-1 and TRBJ1-2, with 11 bases fitting TRBD1. CDR1 and CDR2 from the germline V gene are SGHRS and YFSETQ. The V segment lost 4 bases and the J segment 8 bases; nucleotides outside the gene matches: 10. This CDR3 has 15 amino acids. CDR3 residues: CASSETGQGALGYTF. The CDR3 coding sequence is TGCGCCAGCAGCGAGACCGGACAGGGGGCTTTGGGCTACACCTTC.

The table lists this clone with a count of one. V usage is TRBV28 and J usage is TRBJ2-7; 7 nucleotides match TRBD1. CDR1 and CDR2 from the germline V gene are MDHEN and SYDVKM. The V gene end was trimmed by 5 bases and the J gene end by 3 bases; junction bases not matched to a gene: 4. The CDR3 consists of 13 residues. The CDR3 region has the DNA TGTGCCAGCAGTGTCTCAGGGGGCTACGAGCAGTACTTC. It codes for CASSVSGGYEQYF. Full variable domain (remainder filled in from reference TRBV28 and TRBJ2-7): DVKVTQSSRYLVKRTGEKVFLECVQDMDHENMFWYRQDPGLGLRLIYFSYDVKMKEKGDIPEGYSVSREKKERFSLILESASTNQTSMYLCASSVSGGYEQYFGPGTRLTVT.

The rearrangement uses TRBV30 and TRBJ1-5; D ambiguous. This CDR3 comprises 13 residues. Germline V gives CDR1 GTSNPN, CDR2 SVGIG (reference sequence). The V and J ends lost 3 bases and 5 bases respectively, with 11 bases between them. The CDR3, as DNA: TGTGCCTGGAGCCCCGGGATGGATCAGCCCCAGCATTTT. Its translation is CAWSPGMDQPQHF.

The chain combines TRBV27 with TRBJ1-4, with D unclear. The CDR3 is 13 amino acids. V was shortened by 3 bases and J by 8 bases, with 10 bases between the two germline ends. CDR1 and CDR2 (germline): MNHEY, SMNVEV (reference sequence). The CDR3 DNA reads as TGTGCCAGCAGTTTCTGGGTTGGGGAAAAACTGTTTTTT. Translation: CASSFWVGEKLFF.

The rearrangement uses TRBV6-1 and TRBJ2-1; D is undetermined. V gave up 3 bases and J gave up 5 bases, with 5 bases separating them. This CDR3 contains 12 residues. Germline-derived CDR1 and CDR2 are MNHNS and SASEGT. The CDR3 protein is CASSERHNEQFF. The CDR3 nucleotides are TGTGCCAGCAGTGAGAGGCACAATGAGCAGTTCTTC.

The gene calls are TRBV4-1 and TRBJ2-7; TRBD2 matches 16 bases. The CDR3 contains 17 residues. V was pared by 4 bases and J by 2 bases, with 5 bases of the junction left unmatched. CDR1 and CDR2 (germline): MGHRA, YSYEKL. The CDR3, as DNA: TGCGCCAGCAGCCGCGACGGGACTAGCGGGAGGGCCTACGAGCAGTACTTC. It yields the protein CASSRDGTSGRAYEQYF.

J is TRBJ1-2 and V is TRBV29-1, with 8 bases aligning to TRBD1. The germline V gene encodes CDR1 SQVTM and CDR2 ANQGSEA. This CDR3 spans 13 amino acids. J gave up 5 bases and V 4 bases, and 6 bases lay outside the gene matches. The CDR3 region has the DNA TGCAGCGTTGGCCCCGACAGGGGTTATGGCTACACCTTC. Translating it yields CSVGPDRGYGYTF.